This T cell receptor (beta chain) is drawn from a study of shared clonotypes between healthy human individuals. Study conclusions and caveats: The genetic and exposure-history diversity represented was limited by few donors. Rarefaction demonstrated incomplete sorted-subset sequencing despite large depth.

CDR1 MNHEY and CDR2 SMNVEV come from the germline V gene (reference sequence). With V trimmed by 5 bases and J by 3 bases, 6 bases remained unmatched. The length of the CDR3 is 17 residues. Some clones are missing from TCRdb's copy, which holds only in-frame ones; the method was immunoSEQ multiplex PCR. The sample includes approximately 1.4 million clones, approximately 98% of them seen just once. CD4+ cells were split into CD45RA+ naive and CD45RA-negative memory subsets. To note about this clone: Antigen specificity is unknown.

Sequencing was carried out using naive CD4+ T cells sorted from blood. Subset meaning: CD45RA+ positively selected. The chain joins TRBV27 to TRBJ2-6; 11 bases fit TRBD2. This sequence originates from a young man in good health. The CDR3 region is CASSDSGRAVGANVLTF. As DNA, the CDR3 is TGTGCCAGCAGTGATAGCGGGAGGGCCGTTGGGGCCAACGTCCTGACTTTC.